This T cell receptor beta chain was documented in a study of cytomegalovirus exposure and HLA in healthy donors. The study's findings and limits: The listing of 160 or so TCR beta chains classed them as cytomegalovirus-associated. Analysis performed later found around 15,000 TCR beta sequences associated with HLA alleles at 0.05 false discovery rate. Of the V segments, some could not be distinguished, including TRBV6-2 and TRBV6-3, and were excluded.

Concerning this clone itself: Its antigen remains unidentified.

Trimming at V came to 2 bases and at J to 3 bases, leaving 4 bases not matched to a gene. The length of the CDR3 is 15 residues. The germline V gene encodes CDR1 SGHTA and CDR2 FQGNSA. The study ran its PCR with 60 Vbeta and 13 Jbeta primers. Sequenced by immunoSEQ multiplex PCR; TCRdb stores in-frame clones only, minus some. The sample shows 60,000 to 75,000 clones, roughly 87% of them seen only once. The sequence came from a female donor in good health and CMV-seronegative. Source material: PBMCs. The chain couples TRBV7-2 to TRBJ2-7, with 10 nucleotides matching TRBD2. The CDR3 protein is CASSLTSGKGYEQYF. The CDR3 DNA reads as TGTGCCAGCAGCTTAACTAGCGGGAAGGGCTACGAGCAGTACTTC.